The next 14 T cell receptor beta chains were all read from a single sample in a study of blood T cell repertoires in COVID-19. The repertoire was sequenced with immunoSEQ multiplex PCR; TCRdb's copy has only in-frame clones and lacks some. The sample holds a few hundred thousand clones, nearly 90% seen once. Sequencing was done on a sample of PBMCs or T cells enriched from blood (not recorded which). The receptors derive from a woman younger than 35 with acute COVID-19.

V usage is TRBV28 and J usage is TRBJ1-6, with D possibly matching TRBD1 (5 bases). The CDR3 sequence is 14 residues long. Germline assignment: CDR1 MDHEN and CDR2 SYDVKM. Trimming cost V 5 bases and J 9 bases, with 14 bases left between them. The CDR3 DNA follows: TGTGCCAGCAGTGGCTGGGCAGGGCGTTCACCCCTCCACTTT. This sequence encodes CASSGWAGRSPLHF.

This chain joins TRBV18 and TRBJ2-7; 12 bases agree with TRBD2. V trimming: 6 bases; J trimming: 2 bases; junction bases outside the gene matches: 5. Germline CDR1 is KGHSH and CDR2 is LQKENI. The CDR3 consists of 15 residues. The CDR3 sequence: CASSHTSGGTYEQYF. The CDR3 DNA reads TGTGCCAGCTCCCATACTAGCGGGGGGACCTACGAGCAGTACTTC.

V gene TRBV28 combines with J gene TRBJ1-6; D call uncertain. The CDR3 length is 12 residues. Germline values: CDR1 MDHEN, CDR2 SYDVKM. V was shortened by 5 bases and J by 9 bases, with 8 bases between the two germline ends. In DNA form, the CDR3 reads TGTGCCAGCAGTCCTCGGGGTTCACCCCTCCACTTT. Its protein is CASSPRGSPLHF.

This chain links TRBV29-1 with TRBJ2-1; TRBD2 agrees at 12 bases. The CDR3 is 16 amino acids. After removal of 0 bases from V and 2 bases from J, the junction contained 2 bases not matched to a gene. Germline V gene data show CDR1 as SQVTM and CDR2 as ANQGSEA. This chain's CDR3 is CSVEETSGSPYNEQFF. The CDR3 bases are TGCAGCGTTGAAGAGACTAGCGGGAGTCCCTACAATGAGCAGTTCTTC.

V and J are TRBV7-2 and TRBJ2-5, with 9 bases fitting TRBD2. The CDR3 covers 15 residues. Germline V gene lookup returns CDR1 SGHTA and CDR2 FQGNSA. The V gene end was trimmed by 1 base and the J gene end by 3 bases; junction bases not matched to a gene: 3. CDR3 in amino acids: CASSLVGGREETQYF. CDR3 DNA: TGTGCCAGCAGCTTAGTAGGCGGGAGGGAAGAGACCCAGTACTTC.

The rearrangement joins TRBV29-1 to TRBJ2-1; D perhaps matches TRBD2 (6 bases). Germline CDR1 SQVTM, CDR2 ANQGSEA. The V end was cut by 4 bases, the J end by 0 bases, with 13 bases between. CDR3 length: 15 residues. CDR3 region: CSVGAGRGSYNEQFF. The DNA of the CDR3 is TGCAGCGTTGGGGCGGGAAGAGGCTCCTACAATGAGCAGTTCTTC.

V is TRBV15 and J is TRBJ2-2; TRBD1 matches at 10 bases. V dropped 4 bases and J dropped 7; count of bases not matched to a gene: 6. Germline CDR1 LNHNV, CDR2 YYDKDF (reference sequence). CDR3 length: 15 amino acids. CDR3 bases: TGTGCCACCAGCACCGGGACAGGGGTGGACGGGGAGCTGTTTTTT. Protein sequence: CATSTGTGVDGELFF.

Of note for this clone: The sample has other DNA sequences that encode this CDR3 too. The chain joins TRBV5-1 to TRBJ1-6; the match to TRBD1 covers 8 bases. The CDR3 spans 14 residues. Trimming at V came to 0 bases and at J to 10 bases, leaving 3 bases not matched to a gene. Germline V lookup: CDR1 SGHRS, CDR2 YFSETQ. The CDR3 region is CASSLGTGNSPLHF. CDR3 DNA: TGCGCCAGCAGCTTGGGGACAGGGAACTCACCCCTCCACTTT.

CDR3: CASSSNGELFF. CDR3 nucleotides: TGTGCCAGCAGCTCTAACGGGGAGCTGTTTTTT. J is TRBJ2-2 and V is TRBV7-3, with D unclear. Germline V lookup: CDR1 SGHTA, CDR2 FQGTGA. The V gene lost 4 bases and the J gene lost 7 bases, with 4 bases spanning the gap. The CDR3 is 11 residues long.

This chain links TRBV19 with TRBJ1-1, with a possible D match to TRBD1 (6 bases). Trimming stripped 8 bases from V and 4 bases from J, with 14 bases between. CDR3 length: 13 residues. CDR1 is LNHDA and CDR2 is SQIVND in the germline V gene (reference sequence). This CDR3 is CASFAQGRTEAFF. In DNA form, the CDR3 reads TGTGCCAGTTTTGCGCAGGGGCGCACTGAAGCTTTCTTT.

This chain connects TRBV7-9 to TRBJ2-5, with 10 bases identical to TRBD2. J lost 0 bases, V lost 6 bases, and 7 bases had no gene match. The length of the CDR3 is 16 residues. The germline gives CDR1 SEHNR, CDR2 FQNEAQ (reference sequence). Here the CDR3 DNA reads TGTGCCAGCAGTCTAGGGCTAGCGGGGGACCAAGAGACCCAGTACTTC. Its protein is CASSLGLAGDQETQYF.

V gene TRBV3-1 (or the pseudogene TRBV3-2) combines with J gene TRBJ1-2, with 7 nucleotides matching TRBD1. There are 14 residues in the CDR3. V lost 4 bases, J lost 4 bases, and 6 bases stayed unmatched. Per germline, CDR1 LGHDT and CDR2 YNNKEL (reference sequence). The CDR3 sequence: CASSPGTDPYGYTF. The CDR3 region has the DNA TGTGCCAGCAGCCCCGGGACAGATCCCTATGGCTACACCTTC.

V and J are TRBV3-1 (or the pseudogene TRBV3-2) and TRBJ2-6; no clear D. Germline V gene sequence: CDR1 LGHDT, CDR2 YNNKEL (reference sequence). The CDR3 totals 15 residues. Trimming removed 0 bases at V and 0 bases at J, with 3 bases between. CDR3 DNA sequence: TGTGCCAGCAGCCAAGACCGCTCTGGGGCCAACGTCCTGACTTTC. It specifies CASSQDRSGANVLTF.

The V gene is TRBV2, the J gene TRBJ2-2, with no clear D. This CDR3 has 14 residues. V was trimmed by 3 bases and J by 4 bases, leaving 9 bases between them. Germline CDR1 SNHLY, CDR2 FYNNEI. CDR3 sequence reads: CASSEWSGTGELFF. CDR3 DNA sequence: TGTGCCAGCAGTGAGTGGTCAGGCACCGGGGAGCTGTTTTTT. Full variable domain (missing parts from reference TRBV2 and TRBJ2-2): EPEVTQTPSHQVTQMGQEVILRCVPISNHLYFYWYRQILGQKVEFLVSFYNNEISEKSEIFDDQFSVERPDGSNFTLKIRSTKLEDSAMYFCASSEWSGTGELFFGEGSRLTVL.